The clone carrying this TCR beta chain was detected ten times or more. Its antigen is not known. The entry originates in a study of response to subunit inactivated influenza vaccine. This CDR3 region has 12 residues. The V segment lost 5 bases and the J segment 13 bases; nucleotides outside the gene matches: 8. Study results and caveats: Few additional T cells are recruited per seasonal influenza vaccination, authors suggested.

Via MiXCR, TCRdb re-called the RT-PCR reads, giving one row per CDR3 protein. The data hold 700,000 to 800,000 distinct CDR3 sequences, with approximately 18% observed a single time. The gene calls are TRBV12-3 or TRBV12-4 and TRBJ1-2, with 9 bases fitting TRBD1. The sample here was PBMCs from blood, taken 5 days after vaccination. This TCR was sampled from a middle-aged man who received an inactivated influenza vaccine. DNA of the CDR3: TGTGCCAGCAGTCGCCTGGACAGGGGATCCACCTTC. It codes for CASSRLDRGSTF.